The clone carrying this T cell receptor (beta chain) has just a few counts. What it binds is unknown. This sample stems from a study of vaccination and CD4 T cells after COVID-19. For the study at large: Convalescent patients, SARS-CoV-2 positive by nasal swab PCR, comprised some 10 mild cases and one severe case. At a median about 94 days (range 35 to 161) after diagnosis, post-COVID samples were drawn.

Time point in this sample: late sampling 161 to 241 days after vaccination in a few convalescent patients. The treatment is: roughly ten-day PBMC culture with coronavirus spike peptide pools or control peptides (ViraFEST assay). Peptide pools at 8 to 10 ug/ml stimulated approximately 2 million PBMCs per well with approximately 9.1 IU/ml IL-2. Sequenced with the Oncomine TCR Beta short-read assay was DNA taken from cultured CD4+ T cells. TCRdb analysed the PCR reads with MiXCR anew, one entry per CDR3 protein. The sample includes some 23,000 distinct CDR3 sequences, roughly 27% of them seen just once. Germline V lookup: CDR1 DFQATT, CDR2 SNEGSKA (reference sequence). Trimming cost V 5 bases and J 1 base, with 8 bases left between them. CDR3 length: 12 residues.

The material sequenced was CD4+ T cells from blood, cultured in vitro, taken about 7 months after SARS-CoV-2 vaccination. The source is a human donor who had recovered from COVID-19. The gene calls are TRBV20-1 and TRBJ2-5; perhaps TRBD2 as D (5 bases). CDR3 DNA: TGCAGTGCTCCGGGGTTCCAAGAGACCCAGTACTTC. Amino acids: CSAPGFQETQYF.